Here is one T cell receptor (beta chain) with its context. The method was immunoSEQ multiplex PCR; TCRdb's version includes in-frame clones alone and lacks a portion of them. The repertoire holds 200,000 to 250,000 clones, with 70% to 85% as singletons. Participant ages covered roughly 18 to 89 years across about 22 US areas. The data originate from a study of blood T cell repertoires in COVID-19. This receptor was identified in a woman aged 55-69 years who had recovered from COVID-19. The sequencing input was PBMCs or T cells enriched from blood (not recorded which).

CDR3 in DNA: TGTGCCAGCTCACCACGCCCCGGGACTACAATGCATGAGCAGTTCTTC. Amino acid sequence: CASSPRPGTTMHEQFF. The chain has TRBV18 and TRBJ2-1; TRBD2 matches at 7 bases. The CDR3 is 16 residues long. J lost 8 bases, V lost 1 base, and 11 bases had no gene match. CDR1 and CDR2 from the germline V gene are KGHSH and LQKENI.